This T cell receptor (beta chain) appears in the sequencing data of a study of Ad26.COV2.S vaccination and SARS-CoV-2 variants. Treatment reported: some 19 received Ad26.COV2.S at low or high dose, single or two shots; 5 received placebo; per-sample allocation not given. The samples date from day 63 after the first vaccine or placebo injection. Only in-frame clones appear in the TCRdb table, and some are missing; sequencing was by immunoSEQ multiplex PCR. The sample yields some 480,000 clones, approximately 90% seen once. The CDR3 is 18 residues long. Germline V gene sequence: CDR1 SGHNT, CDR2 YYREEE (reference sequence). The J segment lost 4 bases and the V segment lost 4 bases, leaving 14 bases of the junction unmatched.

The sequences come from peripheral blood, collected in a trial of Ad26.COV2.S vaccine versus placebo. The clonotype originates from a person between 18 and 60 years old who received the Ad26.COV2.S COVID-19 vaccine or a placebo. The gene calls are TRBV5-4 and TRBJ2-3, with 11 bases fitting TRBD2. CDR3 in amino acids: CASSVTGTSGWGPDTQYF. In nucleotides, the CDR3 is TGTGCCAGCAGCGTCACCGGGACTAGCGGTTGGGGTCCAGATACGCAGTATTTT.